One sample yielded the 27 T cell receptor beta chains listed below, sequenced in a study of cytomegalovirus exposure and HLA in healthy donors. The PCR contained 60 Vbeta and 13 Jbeta primers. The method was immunoSEQ multiplex PCR; TCRdb's version includes in-frame clones alone and lacks a portion of them. The sample records under 200,000 clones, roughly four fifths being singletons. The sequenced sample consisted of PBMCs. The receptor source for this set is a woman between 45 and 60 years old in good health and CMV-seronegative.

J is TRBJ2-1 and V is TRBV7-9; D might be TRBD2 (6 bases). The germline V gene encodes CDR1 SEHNR and CDR2 FQNEAQ (reference sequence). The length of the CDR3 is 13 residues. V lost 5 bases and J 8 bases, leaving 13 bases between the germline ends. The DNA for the CDR3 is TGTGCCAGCAGCCCTCCTTGGGGGGATGAGCAGTTCTTC. Its protein product is CASSPPWGDEQFF.

This chain uses TRBV2 with TRBJ2-2; 14 positions match TRBD2. Germline lookup yields CDR1 SNHLY and CDR2 FYNNEI. Germline trimming cut 7 bases from V and 9 bases from J; bases unmatched to any gene: 4. The CDR3 is 14 amino acids. In nucleotides, the CDR3 is TGTGCCAGCAAGACTAGCGGGGGGGCCCGGGAGCTGTTTTTT. The encoded protein is CASKTSGGARELFF.

V is TRBV5-1 and J is TRBJ2-7; 9 bases align to TRBD1. V lost 4 bases and J lost 3; bases outside the gene matches: 5. CDR1 and CDR2 from the germline V gene are SGHRS and YFSETQ. This CDR3 is 14 amino acids long. The CDR3 bases are TGCGCCAGCAGCCCGCGACAGGGGGACTACGAGCAGTACTTC. Protein sequence: CASSPRQGDYEQYF.

V is TRBV2 and J is TRBJ1-1; no clear D gene. V lost 6 bases, J lost 1 base, and 9 bases lay in between. Per the germline V gene, CDR1 is SNHLY and CDR2 is FYNNEI. The CDR3 has 13 residues. CDR3 nucleotides: TGTGCCAGCAGAGTAACATCGAACACTGAAGCTTTCTTT. Translation: CASRVTSNTEAFF.

This clone was detected only a few times. The gene calls are TRBV28 and TRBJ1-2; 7 bases map to TRBD1. Germline CDR1 is MDHEN and CDR2 is SYDVKM. V lost 6 bases to trimming and J lost 6 bases; unmatched junction nucleotides: 10. The CDR3 sequence is 14 residues long. The CDR3 sequence is CASRPAGTADGYTF. CDR3 DNA sequence: TGTGCCAGCAGACCCGCCGGGACAGCCGATGGCTACACCTTC.

This clone showed up just once. The chain employs TRBV6-6 and TRBJ1-1; TRBD1 might be the D (5 bases). V was pared by 4 bases and J by 2 bases, with 14 bases between. The germline V gene has CDR1 MNHNY and CDR2 SVGAGI (reference sequence). This CDR3 has 15 amino acids. The CDR3 DNA is TGTGCCAGCAGTTCCCAGGGTAGGGGAAACACTGAAGCTTTCTTT. Amino acids: CASSSQGRGNTEAFF.

The chain carries TRBV2 and TRBJ2-7; weak D call: TRBD2 (5 bases). This CDR3 has 11 residues. V lost 10 bases and J 5 bases, leaving 12 bases between the germline ends. Germline V gives CDR1 SNHLY, CDR2 FYNNEI. CDR3 DNA sequence: TGTGCCATAGGACTCCTGAACGAGCAGTACTTC. This encodes CAIGLLNEQYF. The full variable domain, completed using reference TRBV2 and TRBJ2-7, is EPEVTQTPSHQVTQMGQEVILRCVPISNHLYFYWYRQILGQKVEFLVSFYNNEISEKSEIFDDQFSVERPDGSNFTLKIRSTKLEDSAMYFCAIGLLNEQYFGPGTRLTVT.

This clone was detected only a few times. The V call is TRBV27, the J call TRBJ2-7; TRBD2 matches 7 bases. The J segment lost 6 bases and the V segment lost 2 bases, leaving 4 bases of the junction unmatched. The germline CDR1 and CDR2 sequences are MNHEY and SMNVEV (reference sequence). There are 13 residues in the CDR3. CDR3 in amino acids: CASSLAGAGEQYF. In DNA, the CDR3 is TGTGCCAGCAGTTTAGCGGGAGCGGGCGAGCAGTACTTC.

V usage is TRBV13 and J usage is TRBJ2-4; 11 bases align to TRBD2. Per germline, CDR1 PRHDT and CDR2 FYEKMQ (reference sequence). This CDR3 is 19 amino acids long. Germline trimming cut 5 bases from V and 3 bases from J; bases unmatched to any gene: 15. CDR3 sequence: CASSGPGLADLFGKNIQYF. CDR3 DNA sequence: TGTGCCAGCAGCGGACCGGGACTAGCGGACTTGTTTGGCAAAAACATTCAGTACTTC. Combining the CDR3 with reference TRBV13 and TRBJ2-4 gives the whole variable domain AAGVIQSPRHLIKEKRETATLKCYPIPRHDTVYWYQQGPGQDPQFLISFYEKMQSDKGSIPDRFSAQQFSDYHSELNMSSLELGDSALYFCASSGPGLADLFGKNIQYFGAGTRLSVL.

The genes are TRBV15 and TRBJ2-7; D is perhaps TRBD2 (5 bases). The CDR3 has 17 amino acids. With 0 bases removed from V and 0 bases from J, the gap between germline ends came to 15 bases. The germline CDR1 and CDR2 sequences are LNHNV and YYDKDF (reference sequence). The CDR3 coding sequence is TGTGCCACCAGCAGAGATTCCTCCCCGGGGAGCTCCTACGAGCAGTACTTC. Translating it yields CATSRDSSPGSSYEQYF.

V is TRBV29-1 and J is TRBJ2-3, with D perhaps TRBD2 (5 bases). V was clipped by 3 bases and J by 1 base, with 8 bases between them. The CDR3 consists of 13 residues. CDR1 SQVTM and CDR2 ANQGSEA come from the germline V gene. The CDR3 nucleotides read TGCAGCGTTGAGCAAGCGGGCACAGATACGCAGTATTTT. Its protein product is CSVEQAGTDTQYF.

This clone is a singleton in its sample. The chain carries TRBV7-9 and TRBJ1-2, with 8 nucleotides matching TRBD1. Germline CDR1 is SEHNR and CDR2 is FQNEAQ (reference sequence). The CDR3 is made up of 16 amino acids. V lost 5 bases and J lost 1; bases outside the gene matches: 9. CDR3 in DNA: TGTGCCAGCAGCCCGGGGACAGGTGCCATTAACTATGGCTACACCTTC. As protein: CASSPGTGAINYGYTF. The full variable domain, rest sourced from reference TRBV7-9 and TRBJ1-2, is DTGVSQNPRHKITKRGQNVTFRCDPISEHNRLYWYRQTLGQGPEFLTYFQNEAQLEKSRLLSDRFSAERPKGSFSTLEIQRTEQGDSAMYLCASSPGTGAINYGYTFGSGTRLTVV.

The chain joins TRBV15 to TRBJ2-3; TRBD1 agrees at 7 bases. The CDR3 runs 16 residues. The germline gives CDR1 LNHNV, CDR2 YYDKDF (reference sequence). The V and J ends lost 5 bases and 9 bases, in that order; junction bases with no gene match: 17. The CDR3: CATSAGAGTAQGTQYF. The CDR3 DNA reads as TGTGCCACCAGCGCAGGAGCAGGGACAGCCCAGGGGACGCAGTATTTT.

The V call is TRBV9, the J call TRBJ2-5; possible D gene TRBD2, 7 bases. CDR3 length: 12 amino acids. Germline loops: CDR1 SGDLS, CDR2 YYNGEE. V lost 3 bases and J 9 bases, leaving 12 bases between the germline ends. The CDR3, as DNA: TGTGCCAGCAGCGCCGGGGAGGGGGCCCAGTACTTC. Its translation is CASSAGEGAQYF.

The chain employs TRBV7-9 and TRBJ2-7; tentative D call: TRBD1 (7 bases). Trimming left V 1 base short and J 5 bases short, with 15 bases between. The CDR3 length is 15 residues. Germline CDR1 and CDR2: SEHNR and FQNEAQ (reference sequence). CDR3 sequence reads: CASSLVWQGGNEQYF. CDR3 DNA: TGTGCCAGCAGCTTAGTCTGGCAGGGGGGCAACGAGCAGTACTTC.

This clone appeared once. V and J are TRBV12-2 and TRBJ2-5; the table names TRBD2, a call not compared with the DNA. TRBV12-2 constitutes a pseudogene. CDR3 size: 16 residues. The DNA of the CDR3 is TGTGCAAGTCGCTATGGGGAGCAGCGGGGCCACGAGACCCAGTACTTC. Its translation is CASRYGEQRGHETQYF.

This clone was recorded once. V and J are TRBV9 and TRBJ2-3; TRBD2 matches 7 bases. The CDR3 length is 15 residues. Germline CDR1 reads SGDLS; CDR2 reads YYNGEE. J gave up 2 bases and V 0 bases, and 3 bases lay outside the gene matches. The CDR3, as DNA: TGTGCCAGCAGCGTAGAACTAGCGTCCACAGATACGCAGTATTTT. Translation: CASSVELASTDTQYF.

V usage is TRBV10-1 and J usage is TRBJ1-1; D is ambiguous. V was shortened by 2 bases and J by 7 bases, with 14 bases between the two germline ends. The CDR3 is made up of 14 amino acids. Germline V gives CDR1 WNHNN, CDR2 SYGVQD (reference sequence). The chain's CDR3 is CASSEIAGAGEAFF. The CDR3 nucleotides are TGCGCCAGCAGTGAGATTGCTGGAGCGGGTGAAGCTTTCTTT.

The rearrangement links TRBV7-2 to TRBJ2-5; D is unresolved. Germline V CDR1 and CDR2: SGHTA, FQGNSA. The CDR3 has 12 amino acids. With 5 bases removed from V and 8 bases from J, the gap between germline ends came to 12 bases. Here the CDR3 reads CASSQDTATQYF. For the CDR3, the DNA is TGTGCCAGCAGCCAAGACACCGCCACCCAGTACTTC.

The chain uses TRBV13 and TRBJ2-7; 10 bases match TRBD1. Germline-derived CDR1 and CDR2 are PRHDT and FYEKMQ (reference sequence). The CDR3 totals 14 residues. V shed 6 bases, J shed 6 bases, and the junction held 8 bases outside the gene matches. CDR3 in amino acids: CASSSGTGVAEQYF. In DNA, the CDR3 is TGTGCCAGCAGTTCCGGGACAGGGGTCGCCGAGCAGTACTTC.

The chain carries TRBV4-1 and TRBJ2-5; perhaps TRBD2 as D (5 bases). CDR1 MGHRA and CDR2 YSYEKL come from the germline V gene. The CDR3 runs 14 residues. With 0 bases removed from V and 4 bases from J, the gap between germline ends came to 9 bases. CDR3 DNA: TGCGCCAGCAGCCAAGATCCCGCGGGAGAGACCCAGTACTTC. It codes for CASSQDPAGETQYF.

The chain is built from TRBV9 and TRBJ2-7; maybe TRBD1 (6 bases). Trimming took 4 bases from V and 1 from J, leaving 15 bases between them. Germline CDR1 and CDR2: SGDLS and YYNGEE. The CDR3 spans 15 residues. CDR3 nucleotide sequence: TGTGCCAGCAGCTCCACAGGGTCCGGGTCCTACGAGCAGTACTTC. This encodes CASSSTGSGSYEQYF.

This rearrangement joins TRBV5-1 to TRBJ2-3; TRBD1 is a possible D gene (5 bases). The CDR3 has 17 residues. The germline V gene has CDR1 SGHRS and CDR2 YFSETQ. V was cut by 1 base and J by 7 bases, with 22 bases left in between. The CDR3, as DNA: TGCGCCAGCAGCTTGCCTCCCAATTTACAGGATTTGTATACGCAGTATTTT. Its translation: CASSLPPNLQDLYTQYF.

The V and J genes are TRBV5-1 and TRBJ1-2; D is unresolved. V lost 0 bases and J 5 bases, leaving 5 bases between the germline ends. Germline V CDR1 and CDR2: SGHRS, YFSETQ. The CDR3 loop spans 12 amino acids. The CDR3 sequence is CASSLDQYGYTF. The CDR3 DNA reads as TGCGCCAGCAGCTTGGACCAGTATGGCTACACCTTC.

This chain uses TRBV4-1 with TRBJ2-1, with 10 bases identical to TRBD2. The germline gives CDR1 MGHRA, CDR2 YSYEKL. The length of the CDR3 is 19 residues. Trimming removed 0 bases from V and 9 bases from J; junction bases left unmatched: 17. CDR3 in amino acids: CASSQDLNFFGLAGAEQFF. For the CDR3, the DNA is TGCGCCAGCAGCCAAGATCTCAACTTTTTCGGCCTAGCGGGAGCTGAGCAGTTCTTC.

The table lists this clone with a count of one. CDR3 coding DNA: TGCGCCAGCAGCTTGGGACTAGCGGTAATCTACAATGAGCAGTTCTTC. Its protein product is CASSLGLAVIYNEQFF. This chain uses TRBV5-1 with TRBJ2-1; TRBD2 agrees at 9 bases. From germline, CDR1 is SGHRS and CDR2 YFSETQ. Germline trimming cut 0 bases from V and 3 bases from J; bases unmatched to any gene: 4. CDR3 size: 16 residues.

V gene TRBV5-1 combines with J gene TRBJ2-7; the match to TRBD2 covers 11 bases. V trimming: 0 bases; J trimming: 2 bases; junction bases outside the gene matches: 4. Germline CDR1 and CDR2: SGHRS and YFSETQ. This CDR3 is built from 16 residues. The CDR3 DNA is TGCGCCAGCAGCTTGGTGACTAGCGGGAAACCCTACGAGCAGTACTTC. Protein product: CASSLVTSGKPYEQYF.